This TCR beta chain came from a study of molecular identifiers for immune sequencing clone quantification. Study-wide findings and caveats: Clone sizes could be underestimated for highly expanded clones when identical TCR molecules share a barcode.

This CDR3 comprises 15 residues. V dropped 3 bases and J dropped 8 bases, with 17 bases sitting between them. The germline CDR1 and CDR2 sequences are LGHNA and YSLEER. About this clonotype itself: Its target is not known. Since a much larger clone is just one base distant, this may be a read error.

Library preparation followed earlier protocols using designated TCR primers. TCRdb called the PCR reads again in MiXCR, with one record for every CDR3 protein. This sample has about 640,000 distinct CDR3 sequences, with just under 20% found just once. Libraries used roughly 20,000 to 1,100,000 sorted naive CD8 T cells and 10%, 30% or 50% RNA input. The authors gated naive CD8 T cells as CD8+CD4-CCR7+CD45RA+ for sorting. The chain uses TRBV4-3 and TRBJ2-1; tentative D call: TRBD1 (5 bases). Sequenced material: naive CD8+ T cells from blood, with Jurkat cell RNA spiked in. As to subset: FACS-sorted CD8+CD4-CCR7+CD45RA+ naive T cells. This TCR was recovered from a human donor in good health. Some libraries in this study had Jurkat cell RNA spiked in. The CDR3 region has the DNA TGCGCCAGCAGCCAGTCTCGCTGGGGCCTTGATGAGCAGTTCTTC. Translating it yields CASSQSRWGLDEQFF.